A selection of T cell receptor beta chains follows, all from one sample in a study of human T cells and chemical hapten exposure. MiXCR was run by TCRdb on the RACE reads, yielding one entry per CDR3 protein. The sample lists around 130,000 distinct CDR3 sequences, about 9.4% occurring once. Sample: whole blood. The receptors shown here come from a male donor in good health. Some clones in this sample may be carry-over from other donors' samples. The CDR3 runs from the conserved cysteine through the conserved F or W. A D gene is named only where the DNA matches it firmly. Clone size is stated in some rows and not others, as once, few, many or a class when expanded.

CDR3	DNA	length	J	V	D	size
CASSLGLTSITSGNTIYF	TGCGCCAGCAGCTTGGGGCTGACCTCTATCACCTCTGGAAACACCATATATTTT	18	TRBJ1-3	TRBV5-1	.	.
CASSRGRRISNQPQHF	TGTGCCAGCAGCCGAGGACGGAGAATTAGCAATCAGCCCCAGCATTTT	16	TRBJ1-5	TRBV7-2	.	many
CASSQDPGTSVYNEQFF	TGTGCCAGCAGCCAAGATCCCGGGACTAGCGTCTACAATGAGCAGTTCTTC	17	TRBJ2-1	TRBV3-1	TRBD2	few
CASSTPGLAGESSYNEQFF	TGTGCCAGCAGTACCCCGGGACTAGCGGGAGAGAGCTCCTACAATGAGCAGTTCTTC	19	TRBJ2-1	TRBV28	TRBD2	.
CSVGLAGVNNEQFF	TGCAGCGTTGGGCTAGCGGGAGTAAACAATGAGCAGTTCTTC	14	TRBJ2-1	TRBV29-1	TRBD2	few
CASSYPTPNYGYTF	TGTGCCAGCAGTTACCCGACACCAAACTATGGCTACACCTTC	14	TRBJ1-2	TRBV6-2/TRBV6-3	.	many
CASSLERAGDKMNEQFF	TGTGCCAGCAGCTTAGAGCGAGCGGGAGATAAGATGAATGAGCAGTTCTTC	17	TRBJ2-1	TRBV7-6	TRBD2	.
CASRNRDRGSEQYF	TGTGCCAGCAGAAACCGGGACAGGGGATCTGAGCAGTACTTC	14	TRBJ2-7	TRBV25-1	TRBD1	few
CASSYSGQVLNQPQHF	TGTGCCAGCAGTTACTCTGGACAGGTGCTCAATCAGCCCCAGCATTTT	16	TRBJ1-5	TRBV6-2/TRBV6-3	TRBD1	.
CASSVKGTGGPDGYTF	TGTGCCAGCAGCGTGAAAGGGACAGGGGGGCCCGATGGCTACACCTTC	16	TRBJ1-2	TRBV9	TRBD1	many
CSARPGGWNTEAFF	TGCAGTGCTAGGCCCGGGGGATGGAACACTGAAGCTTTCTTT	14	TRBJ1-1	TRBV20-1	.	.
CASSLNEGGSPLHF	TGTGCCAGCAGTTTAAACGAAGGAGGCTCACCCCTCCACTTT	14	TRBJ1-6	TRBV12-3/TRBV12-4	.	many
CASGGVASGGKDEQFF	TGCGCCAGCGGAGGGGTTGCCAGCGGAGGGAAGGATGAGCAGTTCTTC	16	TRBJ2-1	TRBV4-1	.	.
CSGNQGWTEAFF	TGCAGCGGAAATCAGGGGTGGACTGAAGCTTTCTTT	12	TRBJ1-1	TRBV29-1	.	few
CASSLEGAGLNYGYTF	TGTGCCAGCAGTTTAGAGGGGGCCGGGTTGAACTATGGCTACACCTTC	16	TRBJ1-2	TRBV27	TRBD1	few
CASRSSGTAEAFF	TGTGCCAGCAGATCATCTGGGACTGCTGAAGCTTTCTTT	13	TRBJ1-1	TRBV2	.	few
CASSYGLAGIYEQYF	TGTGCCAGCAGTTACGGACTAGCGGGGATTTACGAGCAGTACTTC	15	TRBJ2-7	TRBV6-2/TRBV6-3	TRBD2	.
CASGTGTEGTGELFF	TGTGCCAGCGGGACCGGGACAGAGGGCACCGGGGAGCTGTTTTTT	15	TRBJ2-2	TRBV12-3/TRBV12-4	TRBD1	.
CSVGQGSGEQYF	TGCAGCGTCGGACAGGGGTCGGGGGAGCAGTACTTC	12	TRBJ2-7	TRBV29-1	TRBD1	many
CASSNRDYGYTF	TGTGCCAGCAGTAACAGGGACTATGGCTACACCTTC	12	TRBJ1-2	TRBV27	.	.
CATSAGTGGGYGYTF	TGTGCCACCAGCGCCGGGACAGGGGGAGGTTATGGCTACACCTTC	15	TRBJ1-2	TRBV15	TRBD1	few
CASSLAPGQGARTEAFF	TGTGCCAGCAGTTTAGCCCCGGGACAGGGGGCTCGCACTGAAGCTTTCTTT	17	TRBJ1-1	TRBV27	TRBD1	many
CSARAYREDYNEQFF	TGCAGTGCTAGAGCCTACCGGGAGGATTACAATGAGCAGTTCTTC	15	TRBJ2-1	TRBV20-1	TRBD2	few
CSTGPAGSYNEQFF	TGCAGCACCGGACCGGCAGGATCCTACAATGAGCAGTTCTTC	14	TRBJ2-1	TRBV29-1	.	few